This TCR beta chain is drawn from a study of OX40 agonist ivuxolimab in advanced cancers. The overall study: Enrolled patients in dose escalation had cancers that were hepatocellular carcinoma, melanoma, renal cell or head and neck cancer. Mean age 60 years, range roughly 23 to 79; about 81% male. Earlier anti-PD-1, anti-PD-L1 or anti-CTLA-4 therapy was permitted; less than 50% had received some.

Germline values: CDR1 SNHLY, CDR2 FYNNEI. The germline V and J ends were trimmed by 7 bases and 1 base, with 12 bases remaining between them. The CDR3 is made up of 14 amino acids. Measured with immunoSEQ multiplex PCR; TCRdb has only the in-frame clones, and not every one. The repertoire has about 48,000 clones, about four fifths of them found once; the top ten carry 1.1%. General study points: CD4+ and CD8+ blood T cells expanded clonally by week 6 at 0.1 to 3.0 mg/kg.

To note about this clone: As yet, its antigen is unknown.

The rearrangement joins TRBV2 to TRBJ2-3; D uncertain. The TCR was taken from an adult with an advanced solid tumor such as melanoma, head and neck, liver or kidney cancer. This specimen was CD4+ or CD8+ T cells sorted from blood, taken in a trial of the OX40 agonist ivuxolimab. The CDR3 is CASNPLLGTDTQYF. The CDR3 DNA follows: TGTGCCAGCAACCCGCTTTTAGGCACAGATACGCAGTATTTT. Full variable domain (remainder filled in from reference TRBV2 and TRBJ2-3): EPEVTQTPSHQVTQMGQEVILRCVPISNHLYFYWYRQILGQKVEFLVSFYNNEISEKSEIFDDQFSVERPDGSNFTLKIRSTKLEDSAMYFCASNPLLGTDTQYFGPGTRLTVL.